This entry lists 13 T cell receptor beta chains sequenced from one sample in a study of blood T cell repertoires in COVID-19. TCRdb's table, derived via immunoSEQ multiplex PCR, lists solely in-frame clones and lacks some. This sample has fewer than 250,000 clones, with approximately 73% found just once. The sample comprised PBMCs or T cells enriched from blood (not recorded which). Receptors originate from a woman aged 45-59 years with acute COVID-19.

CDR3 region: CASLGLAGAGEQFF. The DNA of the CDR3 is TGTGCCAGCCTGGGGCTAGCGGGGGCGGGTGAGCAGTTCTTC. The chain links TRBV7-9 to TRBJ2-1; 10 bases fit TRBD2. This CDR3 is 14 amino acids long. Germline assignment: CDR1 SEHNR and CDR2 FQNEAQ (reference sequence). Unmatched junction bases numbered 10, after V lost 8 bases and J lost 9 bases. The full variable domain, in which reference TRBV7-9 and TRBJ2-1 provide the parts outside the CDR3, is DTGVSQNPRHKITKRGQNVTFRCDPISEHNRLYWYRQTLGQGPEFLTYFQNEAQLEKSRLLSDRFSAERPKGSFSTLEIQRTEQGDSAMYLCASLGLAGAGEQFFGPGTRLTVL.

The chain recombines TRBV5-4 with TRBJ2-3, with 11 positions matching TRBD2. Germline-derived CDR1 and CDR2 are SGHNT and YYREEE (reference sequence). Trimming removed 2 bases from V and 2 bases from J; junction bases left unmatched: 4. There are 16 residues in the CDR3. CDR3 nucleotide sequence: TGTGCCAGCAGCTTCTATAGCGGGGGGGACACAGATACGCAGTATTTT. This translates into CASSFYSGGDTDTQYF.

V usage is TRBV28 and J usage is TRBJ2-3; TRBD2 matches at 16 bases. The V segment lost 8 bases and the J segment 4 bases; nucleotides outside the gene matches: 15. The V gene's germline CDR1 is MDHEN and CDR2 SYDVKM. The CDR3 spans 19 residues. The CDR3 is CASSRGLAGGLNLADTQYF. The CDR3, as DNA: TGTGCCAGCTCGCGGGGACTAGCGGGGGGGCTGAACCTCGCAGATACGCAGTATTTT.

The rearrangement joins TRBV7-2 to TRBJ2-1; 7 nucleotides match TRBD1. The CDR3 runs to 15 residues. The trim removed 6 bases at V and 4 bases at J, leaving 9 bases unmatched. Germline assignment: CDR1 SGHTA and CDR2 FQGNSA. The CDR3 spells CASRLDRVLYNEQFF. In DNA, the CDR3 is TGTGCCAGCAGACTCGACAGGGTCTTATACAATGAGCAGTTCTTC.

V usage is TRBV18 and J usage is TRBJ2-3, with 9 bases lining up with TRBD1. Per the germline V gene, CDR1 is KGHSH and CDR2 is LQKENI. Trimming removed 7 bases from V and 6 bases from J; junction bases left unmatched: 17. The CDR3 totals 17 residues. The CDR3 DNA sequence: TGTGCCAGCTGCACCGGCCTTGGACAGGGGTCGGCGGATACGCAGTATTTT. It encodes CASCTGLGQGSADTQYF.

The V call is TRBV7-2, the J call TRBJ2-3; 12 bases align to TRBD2. This CDR3 has 15 residues. Germline CDR1 reads SGHTA; CDR2 reads FQGNSA. The junction had 6 bases not matched to a gene; V was cut back by 5 bases and J by 6 bases. The CDR3 coding sequence is TGTGCCAGCAGCCCAGGACTAGCGGGGCTCGATACGCAGTATTTT. This gives the protein CASSPGLAGLDTQYF. Full variable domain (rest looked up from reference TRBV7-2 and TRBJ2-3): GAGVSQSPSNKVTEKGKDVELRCDPISGHTALYWYRQSLGQGLEFLIYFQGNSAPDKSGLPSDRFSAERTGGSVSTLTIQRTQQEDSAVYLCASSPGLAGLDTQYFGPGTRLTVL.

The rearrangement uses TRBV30 and TRBJ2-5; possibly TRBD2 for D (6 bases). The V end lost 1 base, the J end lost 4 bases, and 10 bases lay between the germline ends. The CDR3 totals 13 residues. CDR1 GTSNPN and CDR2 SVGIG come from the germline V gene (reference sequence). CDR3 region: CAWSGGVGETQYF. The CDR3 bases are TGTGCCTGGAGTGGGGGGGTAGGAGAGACCCAGTACTTC.

The CDR3 spells CASSRTSIGDTQYF. In DNA form, the CDR3 reads TGTGCCAGCAGTCGGACTAGCATTGGAGATACGCAGTATTTT. The chain couples TRBV6-1 to TRBJ2-3; TRBD2 matches 8 bases. This CDR3 is built from 14 residues. The germline gives CDR1 MNHNS, CDR2 SASEGT. V lost 5 bases and J lost 5; bases outside the gene matches: 6.

This clone occurred a few times. V is TRBV2 and J is TRBJ2-5; D may be TRBD2 (5 bases). This CDR3 comprises 15 residues. Trimming took off 6 bases at V and 5 bases at J, with 19 bases between the two ends. Germline loops: CDR1 SNHLY, CDR2 FYNNEI. The chain's CDR3 is CASRDRASRGETQYF. The CDR3, as DNA: TGTGCCAGCAGGGATCGAGCATCCCGCGGGGAGACCCAGTACTTC. Complete variable domain (other parts from reference TRBV2 and TRBJ2-5): EPEVTQTPSHQVTQMGQEVILRCVPISNHLYFYWYRQILGQKVEFLVSFYNNEISEKSEIFDDQFSVERPDGSNFTLKIRSTKLEDSAMYFCASRDRASRGETQYFGPGTRLLVL.

The V gene is TRBV7-9, the J gene TRBJ2-5; D might be TRBD1 (8 bases). Germline-derived CDR1 and CDR2 are SEHNR and FQNEAQ (reference sequence). The CDR3 is 16 amino acids. V dropped 4 bases and J dropped 5 bases, with 20 bases sitting between them. CDR3 DNA sequence: TGTGCCAGCAGCTCCCCGGACAGGGAGGGGGTGGAGACCCAGTACTTC. It is translated as CASSSPDREGVETQYF. The full variable domain, rest sourced from reference TRBV7-9 and TRBJ2-5, is DTGVSQNPRHKITKRGQNVTFRCDPISEHNRLYWYRQTLGQGPEFLTYFQNEAQLEKSRLLSDRFSAERPKGSFSTLEIQRTEQGDSAMYLCASSSPDREGVETQYFGPGTRLLVL.

The chain has TRBV11-3 and TRBJ2-7, with 7 nucleotides matching TRBD1. Germline V lookup: CDR1 SGHNT, CDR2 YENEEA. V was pared by 5 bases and J by 2 bases, with 3 bases of the junction left unmatched. CDR3 length: 13 amino acids. CDR3 nucleotide sequence: TGTGCCAGCAGCCCCAGGGGGACCTACGAGCAGTACGTC. It yields the protein CASSPRGTYEQYV.

Only one count was recorded for this clone. The V gene is TRBV5-1, the J gene TRBJ2-5; tentatively, D is TRBD2 (6 bases). The CDR3 is 16 residues long. V was pared by 2 bases and J by 1 base, with 15 bases between. Germline CDR1 reads SGHRS; CDR2 reads YFSETQ. The CDR3 sequence is CASSLLTGTSQETQYF. Here the CDR3 DNA reads TGCGCCAGCAGCTTACTCACCGGGACTTCCCAAGAGACCCAGTACTTC.

The chain couples TRBV7-2 to TRBJ2-1; D unclear. The CDR3 has 15 amino acids. V lost 0 bases, J lost 0 bases, and 6 bases lay in between. Per the germline V gene, CDR1 is SGHTA and CDR2 is FQGNSA. The CDR3 bases are TGTGCCAGCAGCTTAGCGGCTGCCTCCTACAATGAGCAGTTCTTC. This gives the protein CASSLAAASYNEQFF.